This note documents a single TCR beta chain sequence. No antigen is known for it. This entry belongs to a study of T cell repertoires in cytomegalovirus infection. Study-wide background: HLA-B-restricted CMV epitopes that are well studied were used alongside recently identified HLA-C-restricted ones. Both a matching HLA type and CMV infection were indicated by public TCR beta signatures.

Each CDR3 protein gets one entry after TCRdb re-called the reads with MiXCR. The sample gives about 310,000 distinct CDR3 sequences, 20% to 25% of which show up once; 10% to 15% is in the top ten. This CDR3 has 12 amino acids. In germline, CDR1 is LGHNA, CDR2 YNFKEQ. Trimming pared 5 bases from V and 7 bases from J, leaving 12 bases between. Study-level results: There were HLA-C-restricted CMV-specific TCR beta clonotypes dominating the ex vivo response. Cumulated frequencies of public TCR beta families served to identify carriers of CMV plus the relevant HLA.

The gene calls are TRBV4-2 and TRBJ2-7; D is uncertain. The sample consisted of cultured PBMCs, taken from culture after CMV antigen stimulation. This sequence was found in a human donor in good health (CMV status not recorded). Some clones in this sample may be carry-over from other donors' samples. Here the CDR3 DNA reads TGTGCCAGCAGCTCCACTCGGAGTGAGCAGTACTTC. It specifies CASSSTRSEQYF.